This T cell receptor beta chain was recorded in a study of shared clonotypes between healthy human individuals. This clone was seen only once. CD8 cells classed as naive were CD45RO-negative and positively selected for CCR7, excluding terminally differentiated effector memory CD45RA+ cells. CDR3 size: 15 residues. From germline, CDR1 is GTSNPN and CDR2 SVGIG (reference sequence). The V end lost 4 bases, the J end lost 4 bases, and 17 bases lay between the germline ends. Here immunoSEQ multiplex PCR was the method, and the copy in TCRdb shows in-frame clones only, minus some. Here the sample spans around 1.9 million clones, 80% to 95% being singletons.

The chain links TRBV30 to TRBJ1-5; D remains ambiguous. This TCR was recovered from a man aged 18 to 30 in good health. Some clones in this sample may be carry-over from other donors' samples. Sequenced input: naive CD8+ T cells from PBMCs. The CDR3 protein is CAWIAVIWKNQPQHF. The CDR3, as DNA: TGTGCCTGGATTGCAGTAATTTGGAAAAATCAGCCCCAGCATTTT.